The 19 T cell receptor beta chains reported below all come from one sample, sequenced in a study of OX40 agonist ivuxolimab in advanced cancers. Profiled with immunoSEQ multiplex PCR; TCRdb holds only in-frame clones, not every one. The table lists some 86,000 clones, 90% of them singletons. The specimen comprised CD4+ or CD8+ T cells sorted from blood, sampled in a trial of the OX40 agonist ivuxolimab. Receptor source: an adult with an advanced solid tumor such as melanoma, head and neck, liver or kidney cancer.

The chain is built from TRBV2 and TRBJ1-4; 10 bases align to TRBD1. CDR3 size: 16 residues. Trimming removed 3 bases from V and 7 bases from J; junction bases left unmatched: 8. CDR1 and CDR2 from the germline V gene are SNHLY and FYNNEI. CDR3 region: CASSERTGGRGEKLFF. In DNA, the CDR3 is TGTGCCAGCAGTGAGAGGACAGGGGGTCGAGGTGAAAAACTGTTTTTT.

The chain carries TRBV2 and TRBJ1-5, with 7 positions matching TRBD1. With V trimmed by 3 bases and J by 4 bases, 6 bases remained unmatched. CDR1 is SNHLY and CDR2 is FYNNEI in the germline V gene. The CDR3 covers 15 residues. Here the CDR3 DNA reads TGTGCCAGCAGTGATAAGGGGGGACAGAATCAGCCCCAGCATTTT. Translated, it gives CASSDKGGQNQPQHF.

The chain carries TRBV10-2 and TRBJ1-2; 7 bases are a match to TRBD1. V lost 6 bases, J lost 4 bases, and 11 bases stayed unmatched. CDR3 length: 15 amino acids. The V gene's germline CDR1 is WSHSY and CDR2 SAAADI. The CDR3 reads CASRAQGTGPYGYTF. Here the CDR3 DNA reads TGCGCCAGCAGAGCACAGGGGACCGGCCCCTATGGCTACACCTTC.

Points on this clone: At the DNA level, this CDR3 is encoded by other sequences in the same sample as well. This chain connects TRBV7-9 to TRBJ1-1; no definite D call. The CDR3 is 13 residues long. Germline-derived CDR1 and CDR2 are SEHNR and FQNEAQ (reference sequence). Trimming removed 1 base at V and 11 bases at J, with 14 bases between. The CDR3 region has the DNA TGTGCCAGCAGCTTAGATGGGCTCGTCAGGGCTTTCTTT. This sequence encodes CASSLDGLVRAFF.

The chain's CDR3 is CASSLESLSTGELFF. The DNA for the CDR3 is TGTGCCAGCAGCTTAGAAAGTCTGAGCACCGGGGAGCTGTTTTTT. The J gene is TRBJ2-2, the V gene TRBV11-2; D not resolved. Trimming took off 0 bases at V and 4 bases at J, with 9 bases between the two ends. The germline CDR1 and CDR2 sequences are SGHAT and FQNNGV. This CDR3 region has 15 residues.

The V and J genes are TRBV6-4 and TRBJ1-2, with 7 positions matching TRBD1. The CDR3 runs to 15 residues. V lost 6 bases and J lost 7; bases outside the gene matches: 14. CDR1 MRHNA and CDR2 SNTAGT come from the germline V gene. The CDR3 sequence is CASSPRDSDLLGYTF. For the CDR3, the DNA is TGTGCCAGCAGCCCCCGGGACAGTGATTTGCTTGGCTACACCTTC.

The chain recombines TRBV5-1 with TRBJ2-7, with D tentatively TRBD2 (6 bases). Germline CDR1 is SGHRS and CDR2 is YFSETQ. This CDR3 has 14 amino acids. The V end was cut by 3 bases, the J end by 3 bases, with 13 bases between. Here the CDR3 DNA reads TGCGCCAGCAGCTCGGGGGTCAATGTCTACGAGCAGTACTTC. Protein product: CASSSGVNVYEQYF.

The V call is TRBV11-2, the J call TRBJ2-2; TRBD1 is a possible D gene (6 bases). Germline V gene data show CDR1 as SGHAT and CDR2 as FQNNGV. CDR3 size: 14 residues. The V and J ends lost 4 bases and 7 bases respectively, with 13 bases between them. The CDR3 reads CASSSYRVDGELFF. CDR3 DNA sequence: TGTGCCAGCAGCTCATACAGGGTTGACGGGGAGCTGTTTTTT.

The CDR3 coding sequence is TGTGCCAGCAGCTTACAGGGGCGATTAACCGGGGAGCTGTTTTTT. It yields the protein CASSLQGRLTGELFF. The J gene is TRBJ2-2, the V gene TRBV7-6, with D maybe TRBD1 (6 bases). Trimming pared 2 bases from V and 5 bases from J, leaving 12 bases between. The length of the CDR3 is 15 residues. CDR1 is SGHVS, CDR2 FNYEAQ, per germline.

Comments on this clone: The sample holds other DNA sequences that translate to the same CDR3. CDR3 amino acids: CASSSGQGTDTQYF. As DNA, the CDR3 is TGTGCCAGCAGCTCGGGACAGGGTACAGATACGCAGTATTTT. The chain employs TRBV7-9 and TRBJ2-3; the match to TRBD1 covers 9 bases. CDR1 SEHNR and CDR2 FQNEAQ come from the germline V gene (reference sequence). This CDR3 is 14 amino acids long. V dropped 4 bases and J dropped 3; count of bases not matched to a gene: 2.

The rearrangement links TRBV6-5 to TRBJ2-5, with TRBD1 matching over 8 bases. CDR1 is MNHEY and CDR2 is SVGAGI in the germline V gene. The CDR3 is made up of 15 amino acids. V was pared by 6 bases and J by 4 bases, with 10 bases of the junction left unmatched. CDR3 sequence (DNA): TGTGCCAGCAGCTCCCTGGACAGGGCAGGAGAGACCCAGTACTTC. Its protein is CASSSLDRAGETQYF.

The chain joins TRBV6-1 to TRBJ1-6; tentative D call: TRBD1 (5 bases). V gave up 2 bases and J gave up 10 bases, with 24 bases separating them. Germline V gene data show CDR1 as MNHNS and CDR2 as SASEGT. The length of the CDR3 is 18 residues. CDR3 in amino acids: CASSESHPGFGGYSPLHF. Here the CDR3 DNA reads TGTGCCAGCAGTGAAAGTCACCCGGGTTTTGGGGGTTACTCACCCCTCCACTTT.

The chain employs TRBV18 and TRBJ2-1, with D perhaps matching TRBD1 (6 bases). Trimming pared 2 bases from V and 6 bases from J, leaving 8 bases between. Per the germline V gene, CDR1 is KGHSH and CDR2 is LQKENI. This CDR3 contains 13 residues. The CDR3 loop reads CASSPYRANEQFF. The CDR3 bases are TGTGCCAGCTCACCATACAGGGCCAATGAGCAGTTCTTC. Looking up the rest from reference TRBV18 and TRBJ2-1 gives the full variable domain: NAGVMQNPRHLVRRRGQEARLRCSPMKGHSHVYWYRQLPEEGLKFMVYLQKENIIDESGMPKERFSAEFPKEGPSILRIQQVVRGDSAAYFCASSPYRANEQFFGPGTRLTVL.

The V call is TRBV19, the J call TRBJ1-2; TRBD1 agrees at 7 bases. CDR1 is LNHDA, CDR2 SQIVND, per germline (reference sequence). V was pared by 7 bases and J by 2 bases, with 13 bases of the junction left unmatched. The CDR3 covers 16 residues. The CDR3 sequence is CASKEPPGGKNYGYTF. CDR3 DNA sequence: TGTGCCAGTAAGGAGCCCCCAGGGGGGAAAAACTATGGCTACACCTTC.

For this clone: Other DNA sequences from this sample encode an identical CDR3 as well. This chain links TRBV28 with TRBJ2-7; D may be TRBD1 or TRBD2 (5 bases each). The germline gives CDR1 MDHEN, CDR2 SYDVKM. The V end was cut by 5 bases, the J end by 6 bases, with 11 bases between. CDR3 length equals 12 residues. The CDR3 coding sequence is TGTGCCAGCAGTAGAGGGGTGGTCGAGCAGTACGTC. It encodes CASSRGVVEQYV.

This sequence joins TRBV5-1 and TRBJ2-6, with D maybe TRBD1 (6 bases). The CDR3 runs 19 residues. V was trimmed by 4 bases and J by 0 bases, leaving 20 bases between them. Germline values: CDR1 SGHRS, CDR2 YFSETQ. CDR3 protein: CASSLTPGQQSSGANVLTF. The CDR3 DNA reads TGCGCCAGCAGCCTCACGCCAGGACAGCAGAGCTCTGGGGCCAACGTCCTGACTTTC.

This chain uses TRBV28 with TRBJ1-6; 7 bases are shared with TRBD1. Losses at the gene ends were 5 bases for V and 6 bases for J; bases not matched to a gene: 10. There are 16 residues in the CDR3. Germline loops: CDR1 MDHEN, CDR2 SYDVKM. The CDR3 region has the DNA TGTGCCAGCAGTAGTTATACAGGGGAAGGTAATTCACCCCTCCACTTT. Its protein is CASSSYTGEGNSPLHF.

The chain has TRBV6-1 and TRBJ2-7; 10 positions match TRBD2. CDR3 length: 12 amino acids. CDR1 is MNHNS and CDR2 is SASEGT in the germline V gene. J lost 6 bases, V lost 5 bases, and 1 base had no gene match. The CDR3: CASSRLAGEQYV. In DNA, the CDR3 is TGTGCCAGCAGTAGACTAGCGGGCGAGCAGTACGTC.

The rearrangement joins TRBV5-4 to TRBJ1-1; no reliable D call. Germline CDR1 and CDR2: SGHNT and YYREEE (reference sequence). This CDR3 has 13 residues. Trimming shortened V by 1 base and J by 0 bases, and 4 bases separated the two germline ends. Here the CDR3 reads CASSLLMNTEAFF. As DNA, the CDR3 is TGTGCCAGCAGCTTGCTGATGAACACTGAAGCTTTCTTT. Based on the CDR3 plus reference TRBV5-4 and TRBJ1-1, the full variable domain is ETGVTQSPTHLIKTRGQQVTLRCSSQSGHNTVSWYQQALGQGPQFIFQYYREEENGRGNFPPRFSGLQFPNYSSELNVNALELDDSALYLCASSLLMNTEAFFGQGTRLTVV.